Below are 9 T cell receptor beta chains sequenced from a single sample in a study of T cell clonotyping in hematopoietic cell transplantation. Generated by immunoSEQ multiplex PCR, the TCRdb table keeps only in-frame clones and is missing some. The sample lists 1,000 to 1,300 clones, more than 85% occurring once. The sample consisted of PBMCs, taken 180 days after allogeneic stem cell transplant. The receptors here all came from a male patient aged 50 or older who had an allogeneic stem cell transplant from a related donor, so T cells may come from the graft donor. Some clones in this sample may be carry-over from other donors' samples.

The chain combines TRBV5-1 with TRBJ2-3; 9 nucleotides align to TRBD2. With 0 bases clipped from V and 6 bases from J, the junction kept 17 bases outside the gene matches. In germline, CDR1 is SGHRS, CDR2 YFSETQ. The CDR3 loop spans 19 amino acids. CDR3 amino acids: CASSLVVTEERGVGDTQYF. CDR3 nucleotide sequence: TGCGCCAGCAGCTTGGTGGTGACGGAGGAGCGGGGGGTGGGGGATACGCAGTATTTT. The full variable domain, its missing parts supplied by reference TRBV5-1 and TRBJ2-3, is KAGVTQTPRYLIKTRGQQVTLSCSPISGHRSVSWYQQTPGQGLQFLFEYFSETQRNKGNFPGRFSGRQFSNSRSEMNVSTLELGDSALYLCASSLVVTEERGVGDTQYFGPGTRLTVL.

The J gene is TRBJ1-2, the V gene TRBV28; tentative D call: TRBD1 (5 bases). Germline V gene sequence: CDR1 MDHEN, CDR2 SYDVKM. This CDR3 is 13 amino acids long. Trimming took 7 bases from V and 8 from J, leaving 17 bases between them. The CDR3: CASTEAGSWGYTF. DNA for the CDR3: TGTGCCAGCACAGAAGCAGGGTCTTGGGGCTACACCTTC.

The chain carries TRBV11-1 and TRBJ2-7; D is perhaps TRBD1 (5 bases). Trimming removed 5 bases at V and 12 bases at J, with 17 bases between. The CDR3 is 12 residues long. Looked up from germline, CDR1 is SGHAT and CDR2 is FQDESV (reference sequence). DNA for the CDR3: TGTGCCAGCAGCCTAGGGCAGGGAAGCTTGTACTTC. Residues: CASSLGQGSLYF.

V is TRBV30 and J is TRBJ2-6; the D is unclear. Germline lookup yields CDR1 GTSNPN and CDR2 SVGIG (reference sequence). The V end was cut by 4 bases, the J end by 0 bases, with 4 bases between. The CDR3 is made up of 13 amino acids. The DNA for the CDR3 is TGTGCCTGGACAGTCTCTGGGGCCAACGTCCTGACTTTC. Amino acid sequence: CAWTVSGANVLTF.

This clone was counted a single time. This chain joins TRBV6-1 and TRBJ2-2, with unresolved D. V was cut by 2 bases and J by 4 bases, with 11 bases left in between. CDR3 size: 15 residues. The germline gives CDR1 MNHNS, CDR2 SASEGT. The chain's CDR3 is CASSERLPGTGELFF. The CDR3, as DNA: TGTGCCAGCAGTGAACGCCTCCCAGGCACCGGGGAGCTGTTTTTT.

The V and J genes are TRBV5-1 and TRBJ2-3; D may match TRBD1 or TRBD2 (5 bases each). Germline values: CDR1 SGHRS, CDR2 YFSETQ. Trimming removed 2 bases at V and 6 bases at J, with 13 bases between. The CDR3 consists of 14 residues. CDR3 coding DNA: TGCGCCAGCAGCTTCTGGGGAGCAGGGGATACGCAGTATTTT. Encoded protein: CASSFWGAGDTQYF.

V and J are TRBV6-5 and TRBJ2-5; D possibly uses TRBD1 or TRBD2 (5 bases each). Deletions cut 1 base from V and 1 base from J, with 7 bases between. The V gene's germline CDR1 is MNHEY and CDR2 SVGAGI. The length of the CDR3 is 14 residues. The DNA for the CDR3 is TGTGCCAGCAGTTACTTTGGGGGCCAAGAGACCCAGTACTTC. Its protein is CASSYFGGQETQYF.

The chain joins TRBV29-1 to TRBJ2-7; 11 positions match TRBD1. Trimming took 5 bases from V and 4 from J; bases not matched to a gene: 4. CDR1 is SQVTM and CDR2 is ANQGSEA in the germline V gene. This CDR3 contains 13 residues. CDR3 sequence reads: CSVLDRGLYEQYF. CDR3 DNA: TGCAGCGTTCTGGACAGGGGGCTTTACGAGCAGTACTTC.

The chain combines TRBV9 with TRBJ2-1; weak D call: TRBD2 (5 bases). Trimming left V 0 bases short and J 4 bases short, with 14 bases between. Germline CDR1 and CDR2: SGDLS and YYNGEE. The CDR3 length is 16 residues. Here the CDR3 DNA reads TGTGCCAGCAGCGTAGATAGCGTGGGGATATACAATGAGCAGTTCTTC. Translating it yields CASSVDSVGIYNEQFF.